The sequence of this T cell receptor beta chain was determined in a study of blood T cell repertoires in COVID-19. Study summary: COVID-19 samples collected from the United States, Italy and Spain covered acute and convalescent phases. From T cells, B-cell-depleted T cells, or PBMCs came the material, which was cDNA or gDNA.

The germline gives CDR1 SGHRS, CDR2 YFSETQ. The length of the CDR3 is 14 residues. Trimming left V 0 bases short and J 8 bases short, with 11 bases between. Under the authors' procedure: Amplifying reference gene primers gave estimates of nucleated cell counts. Sequencing was performed with immunoSEQ multiplex PCR; in TCRdb, only in-frame clones are kept and a portion is missing. Clone size and the V and J calls come from that table; the DNA yielded D and trimming. The sample gives about 100,000 clones, just under 80% of which show up once; about 12% is in the top ten. Sequenced input: peripheral blood. The sequence was obtained from a woman in her seventies with acute or convalescent COVID-19. The chain recombines TRBV5-1 with TRBJ1-4, with TRBD1 as a possible D gene (5 bases). This chain's CDR3 is CASSLEGQGEKLFF. CDR3 sequence (DNA): TGCGCCAGCAGCTTGGAGGGGCAGGGAGAAAAACTGTTTTTT. Supplemented by reference TRBV5-1 and TRBJ1-4, the full variable domain reads KAGVTQTPRYLIKTRGQQVTLSCSPISGHRSVSWYQQTPGQGLQFLFEYFSETQRNKGNFPGRFSGRQFSNSRSEMNVSTLELGDSALYLCASSLEGQGEKLFFGSGTQLSVL.